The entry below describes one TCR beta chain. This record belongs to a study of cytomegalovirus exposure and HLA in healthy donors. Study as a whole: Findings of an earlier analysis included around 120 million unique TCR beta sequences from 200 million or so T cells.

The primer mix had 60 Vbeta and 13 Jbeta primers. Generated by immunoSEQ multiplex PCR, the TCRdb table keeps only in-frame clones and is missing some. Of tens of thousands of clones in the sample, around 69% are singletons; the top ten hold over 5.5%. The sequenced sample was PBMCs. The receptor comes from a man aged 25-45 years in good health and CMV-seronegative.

In DNA, the CDR3 is TGTGCCACCTTGGGCGCCTACAATGAGCAGTTCTTC. This translates into CATLGAYNEQFF. The rearrangement joins TRBV28 to TRBJ2-1, with D uncertain. From germline, CDR1 is MDHEN and CDR2 SYDVKM. V was pared by 10 bases and J by 2 bases, with 9 bases between. The CDR3 is 12 residues long.